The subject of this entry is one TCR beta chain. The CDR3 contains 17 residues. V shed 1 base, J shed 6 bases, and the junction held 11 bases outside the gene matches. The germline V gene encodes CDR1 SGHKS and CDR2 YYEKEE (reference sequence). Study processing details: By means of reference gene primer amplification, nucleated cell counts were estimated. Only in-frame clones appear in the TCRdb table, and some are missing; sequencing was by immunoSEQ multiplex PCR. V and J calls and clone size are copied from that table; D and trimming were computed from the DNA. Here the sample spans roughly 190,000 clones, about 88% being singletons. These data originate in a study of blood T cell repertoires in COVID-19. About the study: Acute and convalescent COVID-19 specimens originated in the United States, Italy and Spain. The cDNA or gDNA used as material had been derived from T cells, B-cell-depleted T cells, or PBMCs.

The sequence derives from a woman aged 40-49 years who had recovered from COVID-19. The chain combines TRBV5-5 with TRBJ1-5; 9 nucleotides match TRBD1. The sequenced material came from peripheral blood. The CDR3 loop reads CASSLWDRVVVGQPQHF. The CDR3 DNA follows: TGTGCCAGCAGCTTGTGGGACAGGGTGGTAGTGGGTCAGCCCCAGCATTTT.